Below are 21 T cell receptor beta chains sequenced from a single sample in a study of blood T cell repertoires in COVID-19. Sequencing used immunoSEQ multiplex PCR; TCRdb keeps in-frame clones, though not all of them. The data show 100,000 to 150,000 clones, 88% seen once. Sequencing input: peripheral blood. The receptors originated from an elderly woman with acute or convalescent COVID-19.

The gene calls are TRBV15 and TRBJ2-2, with D perhaps TRBD1 (6 bases). CDR1 LNHNV and CDR2 YYDKDF come from the germline V gene (reference sequence). The CDR3 has 15 residues. Trimming removed 8 bases at V and 1 base at J, with 14 bases between. CDR3 region: CATVSGTKNTGELFF. The CDR3 nucleotides read TGTGCCACCGTATCCGGGACAAAGAACACCGGGGAGCTGTTTTTT.

The chain joins TRBV18 to TRBJ2-5; 7 positions agree with TRBD1. The junction had 5 bases not matched to a gene; V was cut back by 2 bases and J by 2 bases. There are 15 residues in the CDR3. Per germline, CDR1 KGHSH and CDR2 LQKENI. The CDR3 DNA is TGTGCCAGCTCACCAGCCGGGACAGCACAAGAGACCCAGTACTTC. Protein sequence: CASSPAGTAQETQYF. The full variable domain, in which reference TRBV18 and TRBJ2-5 provide the parts outside the CDR3, is NAGVMQNPRHLVRRRGQEARLRCSPMKGHSHVYWYRQLPEEGLKFMVYLQKENIIDESGMPKERFSAEFPKEGPSILRIQQVVRGDSAAYFCASSPAGTAQETQYFGPGTRLLVL.

This chain uses TRBV24-1 with TRBJ2-1, with D unclear. CDR1 KGHDR and CDR2 SFDVKD come from the germline V gene. The CDR3 is 13 residues long. Trimming stripped 4 bases from V and 7 bases from J, with 10 bases between. CDR3 coding DNA: TGTGCCACCAGTGACCCCTCTAGGAATGAGCAGTTCTTC. It yields the protein CATSDPSRNEQFF.

This chain connects TRBV7-9 to TRBJ1-2; D is ambiguous. Germline lookup yields CDR1 SEHNR and CDR2 FQNEAQ (reference sequence). The ends were cut back, 5 bases at V and 7 bases at J, with 11 bases in the middle. The CDR3 consists of 12 residues. The CDR3 region has the DNA TGTGCCAGCAGCCCCCCTGGAGGTGGCTACACCTTC. It encodes CASSPPGGGYTF.

The CDR3 region is CASSFRQDTQYF. In DNA, the CDR3 is TGTGCCAGCAGTTTTCGACAGGATACGCAGTATTTT. The chain employs TRBV27 and TRBJ2-3; maybe TRBD1 (5 bases). Germline CDR1 is MNHEY and CDR2 is SMNVEV (reference sequence). The ends were cut back, 3 bases at V and 6 bases at J, with 7 bases in the middle. The CDR3 has 12 amino acids.

The chain recombines TRBV7-8 with TRBJ2-7; D possibly corresponds to TRBD2 (5 bases). The V end lost 5 bases, the J end lost 2 bases, and 13 bases lay between the germline ends. The germline V gene encodes CDR1 SGHVS and CDR2 FQNEAQ. The length of the CDR3 is 14 residues. The CDR3 coding sequence is TGTGCCAGCAGCCCCAGGACGGGAACCTACGAGCAGTACTTC. Translating it yields CASSPRTGTYEQYF.

The gene calls are TRBV28 and TRBJ2-3, with TRBD2 identical over 8 bases. The CDR3 sequence is 12 residues long. Germline-derived CDR1 and CDR2 are MDHEN and SYDVKM. The V segment lost 8 bases and the J segment 5 bases; nucleotides outside the gene matches: 3. CDR3 loop: CASGSGKDTQYF. CDR3 bases: TGTGCCAGCGGTAGCGGGAAAGATACGCAGTATTTT.

The chain joins TRBV4-1 to TRBJ1-3; D unclear. The CDR3 extends over 14 amino acids. V was cut by 4 bases and J by 4 bases, with 11 bases left in between. Germline CDR1 and CDR2: MGHRA and YSYEKL. The CDR3 sequence is CASSPGSGGNTIYF. Here the CDR3 DNA reads TGCGCCAGCAGCCCCGGAAGCGGAGGAAACACCATATATTTT.

In its sample, this clone was seen once. V usage is TRBV11-2 and J usage is TRBJ1-1; D unresolved. The germline gives CDR1 SGHAT, CDR2 FQNNGV. The V end lost 3 bases, the J end lost 6 bases, and 8 bases lay between the germline ends. The CDR3 sequence is 12 residues long. Written as DNA, the CDR3 is TGTGCCAGCAGCTTTTTCCAGTCTGAAGCTTTCTTT. Its protein is CASSFFQSEAFF.

V is TRBV7-9 and J is TRBJ1-6; 12 bases agree with TRBD1. CDR1 SEHNR and CDR2 FQNEAQ come from the germline V gene (reference sequence). This CDR3 is 15 amino acids long. J lost 12 bases, V lost 3 bases, and 6 bases had no gene match. The CDR3 region is CASSLGQGAGLPLHF. The CDR3 region has the DNA TGTGCCAGCAGCTTGGGACAGGGGGCCGGATTACCCCTCCACTTT.

V is TRBV3-1 (or the pseudogene TRBV3-2) and J is TRBJ1-4; weak D call: TRBD1 (6 bases). Germline CDR1 reads LGHDT; CDR2 reads YNNKEL (reference sequence). Trimming removed 3 bases at V and 4 bases at J, with 15 bases between. The CDR3 sequence is 16 residues long. CDR3 loop: CASSQGGGGNNEKLFF. DNA for the CDR3: TGTGCCAGCAGCCAGGGCGGTGGGGGCAATAATGAAAAACTGTTTTTT.

The chain couples TRBV19 to TRBJ1-1, with 10 bases lining up with TRBD1. J lost 4 bases, V lost 6 bases, and 8 bases had no gene match. The germline gives CDR1 LNHDA, CDR2 SQIVND (reference sequence). CDR3 length: 15 residues. The DNA for the CDR3 is TGTGCCAGTAGGGAACTGACAGGGGGCGCCACTGAAGCTTTCTTT. This translates into CASRELTGGATEAFF.

The chain has TRBV5-4 and TRBJ1-2, with D hard to call. From germline, CDR1 is SGHNT and CDR2 YYREEE (reference sequence). V dropped 1 base and J dropped 3 bases, with 10 bases sitting between them. This CDR3 is built from 14 residues. CDR3 loop: CASSLMAGDYGYTF. DNA of the CDR3: TGTGCCAGCAGCTTGATGGCCGGGGACTATGGCTACACCTTC. Full variable domain (rest looked up from reference TRBV5-4 and TRBJ1-2): ETGVTQSPTHLIKTRGQQVTLRCSSQSGHNTVSWYQQALGQGPQFIFQYYREEENGRGNFPPRFSGLQFPNYSSELNVNALELDDSALYLCASSLMAGDYGYTFGSGTRLTVV.

The chain links TRBV16 to TRBJ1-2; unclear D gene. The CDR3 runs 12 residues. The ends were cut back, 0 bases at V and 5 bases at J, with 4 bases in the middle. Per the germline V gene, CDR1 is KGHSY and CDR2 is FQNENV. CDR3 in amino acids: CASSQSGYGYTF. The DNA for the CDR3 is TGTGCCAGCAGCCAATCCGGGTATGGCTACACCTTC. Full variable domain (missing parts from reference TRBV16 and TRBJ1-2): GEEVAQTPKHLVRGEGQKAKLYCAPIKGHSYVFWYQQVLKNEFKFLISFQNENVFDETGMPKERFSAKCLPNSPCSLEIQATKLEDSAVYFCASSQSGYGYTFGSGTRLTVV.

This clone has just a few counts. The chain links TRBV7-2 to TRBJ1-1; a possible D gene is TRBD1 (5 bases). Per germline, CDR1 SGHTA and CDR2 FQGNSA. The V end lost 4 bases, the J end lost 1 base, and 10 bases lay between the germline ends. CDR3 length: 14 amino acids. CDR3 nucleotide sequence: TGTGCCAGCAGCTGGGGGAGGGGGAACACTGAAGCTTTCTTT. As protein: CASSWGRGNTEAFF.

This clone occurred once. This chain links TRBV7-8 with TRBJ2-5; D not resolved. V was trimmed by 3 bases and J by 2 bases, leaving 7 bases between them. The CDR3 extends over 13 amino acids. Germline V gene data show CDR1 as SGHVS and CDR2 as FQNEAQ. The CDR3 loop reads CASSLLRQETQYF. The CDR3 DNA is TGTGCCAGCAGCTTGCTACGACAAGAGACCCAGTACTTC.

This rearrangement joins TRBV20-1 to TRBJ1-4, with D tentatively TRBD1 (6 bases). In germline, CDR1 is DFQATT, CDR2 SNEGSKA (reference sequence). V lost 3 bases and J 7 bases, leaving 12 bases between the germline ends. This CDR3 is 13 amino acids long. The CDR3 here is CSASRGAGEKLFF. The CDR3 nucleotides read TGCAGTGCTAGTCGGGGGGCCGGTGAAAAACTGTTTTTT.

Only one count was recorded for this clone. The chain combines TRBV7-6 with TRBJ2-5, with D perhaps TRBD1 (7 bases). The CDR3 covers 15 residues. CDR1 is SGHVS, CDR2 FNYEAQ, per germline. V shed 3 bases and J shed 5 bases, with 16 bases lying between them. The CDR3 loop reads CASSLGRGVVETQYF. The CDR3 DNA reads TGTGCCAGCAGCTTGGGCAGGGGGGTGGTGGAGACCCAGTACTTC.

This rearrangement joins TRBV6-5 to TRBJ1-2; 7 bases align to TRBD1. Germline assignment: CDR1 MNHEY and CDR2 SVGAGI. V trimming: 8 bases; J trimming: 4 bases; junction bases outside the gene matches: 7. The CDR3 has 13 residues. Written as DNA, the CDR3 is TGTGCCAGCCGGACAGGTCTGATCTATGGCTACACCTTC. Translated: CASRTGLIYGYTF.

This CDR3 reads CASSFDRGRTEAFF. The CDR3 DNA is TGTGCCAGCAGCTTCGACAGGGGTCGCACTGAAGCTTTCTTT. This chain connects TRBV6-5 to TRBJ1-1; 8 bases fit TRBD1. The J segment lost 4 bases and the V segment lost 6 bases, leaving 7 bases of the junction unmatched. CDR3 size: 14 residues. Germline V gene sequence: CDR1 MNHEY, CDR2 SVGAGI.

The J gene is TRBJ1-1, the V gene TRBV2, with D maybe TRBD1 (6 bases). Germline lookup yields CDR1 SNHLY and CDR2 FYNNEI. The CDR3 has 15 amino acids. CDR3 amino acids: CARRGGGRVNTEAFF. The CDR3 nucleotides read TGTGCGCGGAGGGGGGGAGGCAGGGTAAACACTGAAGCTTTCTTT.